This T cell receptor (beta chain) originates from a study of control samples from healthy donors and cancer patients. This clone occurred once. Assay used: immunoSEQ multiplex PCR; TCRdb lists only in-frame clones, some missing. This repertoire shows roughly 120,000 clones, roughly nine tenths found once; its top ten account for 1.1%. CDR3 length equals 15 residues. Per germline, CDR1 GTSNPN and CDR2 SVGIG (reference sequence). Unmatched junction bases numbered 11, after V lost 8 bases and J lost 5 bases. The chain carries TRBV30 and TRBJ1-5; TRBD1 aligns across 11 bases. The clonotype was recovered from a woman aged 50 to 60 with colorectal cancer. The source material was PBMCs. This CDR3 is CARKPGQGADQPQHF. For the CDR3, the DNA is TGTGCCAGAAAACCCGGACAGGGGGCCGATCAGCCCCAGCATTTT.